The 30 T cell receptor beta chains in this list originate from one sample, sequenced in a study of T cell responses to AZD1222 COVID-19 vaccine. Measured with immunoSEQ multiplex PCR; TCRdb has only the in-frame clones, and not every one. Here the sample spans 65,000 to 95,000 clones, 92% being singletons. The specimen was peripheral blood, collected on day 0 of MenACWY control vaccination. The receptors derive from an adult in good health.

V is TRBV29-1 and J is TRBJ1-1; D is uncertain. The V and J ends lost 2 bases and 1 base respectively, with 5 bases between them. Germline CDR1 SQVTM, CDR2 ANQGSEA. CDR3 length: 12 amino acids. The CDR3 here is CSVEFGNTEAFF. CDR3 DNA sequence: TGCAGCGTTGAATTCGGGAACACTGAAGCTTTCTTT.

The rearrangement joins TRBV29-1 to TRBJ1-4; tentative D call: TRBD1 (5 bases). V dropped 6 bases and J dropped 2 bases, with 7 bases sitting between them. Germline values: CDR1 SQVTM, CDR2 ANQGSEA. CDR3 length: 12 residues. CDR3 DNA sequence: TGCAGCGTGGGACGGACTAATGAAAAACTGTTTTTT. Protein product: CSVGRTNEKLFF.

The chain is built from TRBV4-3 and TRBJ2-2, with 9 bases fitting TRBD1. There are 16 residues in the CDR3. Germline values: CDR1 LGHNA, CDR2 YSLEER. Trimming removed 0 bases from V and 6 bases from J; junction bases left unmatched: 5. CDR3 amino acids: CASSQEGHRGPGELFF. In DNA form, the CDR3 reads TGCGCCAGCAGCCAAGAAGGGCACAGGGGGCCCGGGGAGCTGTTTTTT.

The V gene is TRBV5-8, the J gene TRBJ1-4; D is ambiguous. The germline gives CDR1 SGHTS, CDR2 YDEGEE. The CDR3 covers 17 residues. The V end was cut by 0 bases, the J end by 6 bases, with 18 bases between. CDR3 amino acids: CASSLGGTPTGHEKLFF. The CDR3 DNA is TGTGCCAGCAGCTTGGGAGGCACCCCGACCGGGCATGAAAAACTGTTTTTT.

This clone was seen a single time. The chain combines TRBV9 with TRBJ2-1; TRBD2 is a possible D gene (6 bases). Germline V gene data show CDR1 as SGDLS and CDR2 as YYNGEE. The CDR3 extends over 14 amino acids. V lost 4 bases, J lost 8 bases, and 16 bases lay in between. The CDR3 bases are TGTGCCAGCAGCCCTACTGCGGGGCACCATGAGCAGTTCTTC. It yields the protein CASSPTAGHHEQFF.

The rearrangement uses TRBV10-3 and TRBJ2-3; 8 bases fit TRBD2. The V gene end was trimmed by 2 bases and the J gene end by 2 bases; junction bases not matched to a gene: 3. This CDR3 comprises 15 residues. In germline, CDR1 is ENHRY, CDR2 SYGVKD. The CDR3 region is CAISEGGGFTDTQYF. CDR3 DNA: TGTGCCATCAGTGAGGGCGGGGGGTTCACAGATACGCAGTATTTT.

The chain combines TRBV7-2 with TRBJ1-1, with D perhaps matching TRBD1 (5 bases). V was pared by 1 base and J by 4 bases, with 16 bases between. Germline V gives CDR1 SGHTA, CDR2 FQGNSA. This CDR3 is 16 amino acids long. In DNA form, the CDR3 reads TGTGCCAGCAGCTTAGAAGCTTCGGGGGTTGGCACTGAAGCTTTCTTT. Encoded protein: CASSLEASGVGTEAFF.

The chain links TRBV3-1 (or the pseudogene TRBV3-2) to TRBJ2-2; D remains unclear. Trimming removed 0 bases at V and 1 base at J, with 3 bases between. There are 14 residues in the CDR3. Germline CDR1 LGHDT, CDR2 YNNKEL (reference sequence). The CDR3 protein is CASSQDLNTGELFF. The DNA for the CDR3 is TGTGCCAGCAGCCAAGATTTGAACACCGGGGAGCTGTTTTTT.

The V gene is TRBV3-1 (or the pseudogene TRBV3-2), the J gene TRBJ1-2; TRBD1 matches 8 bases. From germline, CDR1 is LGHDT and CDR2 YNNKEL (reference sequence). V lost 4 bases, J lost 3 bases, and 4 bases stayed unmatched. The CDR3 contains 14 residues. The CDR3: CASSPEDRDYGYTF. The CDR3 DNA reads TGTGCCAGCAGCCCTGAGGACAGGGACTATGGCTACACCTTC.

The V call is TRBV2, the J call TRBJ2-1; D perhaps matches TRBD2 (5 bases). The CDR3 has 12 residues. Germline-derived CDR1 and CDR2 are SNHLY and FYNNEI. The ends were cut back, 8 bases at V and 10 bases at J, with 15 bases in the middle. This CDR3 reads CASVRDSREQFF. CDR3 nucleotide sequence: TGTGCCAGCGTCCGGGATTCGCGAGAGCAGTTCTTC.

CDR3 protein: CASSQETGRGYGYTF. CDR3 nucleotide sequence: TGCGCCAGCAGCCAAGAAACAGGGAGGGGCTATGGCTACACCTTC. The gene calls are TRBV4-1 and TRBJ1-2; maybe TRBD1 (6 bases). The CDR3 contains 15 residues. Looked up from germline, CDR1 is MGHRA and CDR2 is YSYEKL. Deletions cut 0 bases from V and 4 bases from J, with 12 bases between.

The sample holds a few counts of this clone. The chain couples TRBV28 to TRBJ1-5; perhaps TRBD1 as D (5 bases). In germline, CDR1 is MDHEN, CDR2 SYDVKM. V was trimmed by 6 bases and J by 2 bases, leaving 11 bases between them. CDR3 length: 14 amino acids. CDR3 region: CASRTQGGNQPQHF. DNA of the CDR3: TGTGCCAGCAGAACCCAGGGTGGCAATCAGCCCCAGCATTTT.

This sequence joins TRBV18 and TRBJ1-5; 8 positions agree with TRBD1. Germline loops: CDR1 KGHSH, CDR2 LQKENI. CDR3 length: 15 residues. Trimming cost V 6 bases and J 4 bases; bases outside gene matches: 8. CDR3 protein: CASSPGQGGNQPQHF. The DNA of the CDR3 is TGTGCCAGCTCCCCCGGACAGGGAGGGAATCAGCCCCAGCATTTT.

The chain is built from TRBV19 and TRBJ1-5; D may be TRBD1 (5 bases). CDR3 size: 12 residues. Germline V gene data show CDR1 as LNHDA and CDR2 as SQIVND (reference sequence). The germline V and J ends were trimmed by 10 bases and 6 bases, with 13 bases remaining between them. The CDR3 is CATGGVGQPQHF. The CDR3 DNA reads as TGTGCCACTGGAGGGGTGGGTCAGCCCCAGCATTTT. The variable domain in full, completed from reference TRBV19 and TRBJ1-5, reads DGGITQSPKYLFRKEGQNVTLSCEQNLNHDAMYWYRQDPGQGLRLIYYSQIVNDFQKGDIAEGYSVSREKKESFPLTVTSAQKNPTAFYLCATGGVGQPQHFGDGTRLSIL.

The rearrangement uses TRBV20-1 and TRBJ1-1; no clear D gene. Trimming took 3 bases from V and 1 from J, leaving 6 bases between them. The V gene's germline CDR1 is DFQATT and CDR2 SNEGSKA (reference sequence). This CDR3 is 12 amino acids long. CDR3 bases: TGCAGTGCTAGTGTTCAGAACACTGAAGCTTTCTTT. Its protein product is CSASVQNTEAFF.

The chain carries TRBV6-5 and TRBJ2-7; D remains ambiguous. Germline CDR1 is MNHEY and CDR2 is SVGAGI. The CDR3 is made up of 11 amino acids. The V gene lost 3 bases and the J gene lost 7 bases, with 7 bases spanning the gap. CDR3 in amino acids: CASSYVGEQYF. The CDR3 coding sequence is TGTGCCAGCAGTTATGTGGGAGAGCAGTACTTC.

This chain joins TRBV4-3 and TRBJ1-3; 7 bases match TRBD1. The V gene's germline CDR1 is LGHNA and CDR2 YSLEER. This CDR3 is built from 18 residues. J lost 1 base, V lost 0 bases, and 9 bases had no gene match. CDR3 loop: CASSQDHPSTGSGNTIYF. In nucleotides, the CDR3 is TGCGCCAGCAGCCAAGACCACCCTTCGACAGGGTCTGGAAACACCATATATTTT.

This clone was recorded once. The chain uses TRBV9 and TRBJ2-7; 7 nucleotides match TRBD2. Germline V gene lookup returns CDR1 SGDLS and CDR2 YYNGEE. V shed 0 bases and J 0 bases; nucleotides not matched to a gene: 3. This CDR3 contains 15 residues. CDR3: CASSVGEGFSYEQYF. For the CDR3, the DNA is TGTGCCAGCAGCGTAGGGGAGGGCTTCTCCTACGAGCAGTACTTC. The variable domain in full, completed from reference TRBV9 and TRBJ2-7, reads DSGVTQTPKHLITATGQRVTLRCSPRSGDLSVYWYQQSLDQGLQFLIQYYNGEERAKGNILERFSAQQFPDLHSELNLSSLELGDSALYFCASSVGEGFSYEQYFGPGTRLTVT.

The genes are TRBV5-1 and TRBJ1-4; TRBD1 aligns across 7 bases. Germline loops: CDR1 SGHRS, CDR2 YFSETQ. V shed 6 bases, J shed 3 bases, and the junction held 2 bases outside the gene matches. The CDR3 runs 13 residues. CDR3 protein: CASTGGPNEKLFF. The DNA of the CDR3 is TGCGCCAGCACAGGGGGACCTAATGAAAAACTGTTTTTT.

This chain connects TRBV5-1 to TRBJ1-2, with D possibly TRBD1 on 6 matching bases. The CDR3 extends over 15 amino acids. Germline CDR1 reads SGHRS; CDR2 reads YFSETQ. The V end was cut by 1 base, the J end by 5 bases, with 15 bases between. CDR3 amino acids: CASSLMDRKSYGYTF. The CDR3 DNA reads TGCGCCAGCAGCTTGATGGACAGAAAATCATATGGCTACACCTTC.

The CDR3 sequence is CASSFKGSNQPQHF. The CDR3 bases are TGTGCCAGCAGTTTTAAGGGAAGCAATCAGCCCCAGCATTTT. The gene calls are TRBV27 and TRBJ1-5; D uncertain. Per the germline V gene, CDR1 is MNHEY and CDR2 is SMNVEV (reference sequence). V dropped 3 bases and J dropped 1 base, with 7 bases sitting between them. This CDR3 has 14 residues.

Comment on this clone: The same CDR3 is also encoded by other DNA sequences in this sample. This chain links TRBV18 with TRBJ2-5; 7 nucleotides match TRBD1. Unmatched junction bases numbered 3, after V lost 3 bases and J lost 2 bases. The germline V gene encodes CDR1 KGHSH and CDR2 LQKENI. This CDR3 region has 14 residues. The CDR3 sequence: CASSPGTDQETQYF. CDR3 coding DNA: TGTGCCAGCTCACCCGGGACAGATCAAGAGACCCAGTACTTC.

The V gene is TRBV27, the J gene TRBJ1-2, with D possibly being TRBD1 (6 bases). Trimming left V 3 bases short and J 4 bases short, with 12 bases between. This CDR3 comprises 14 residues. Looked up from germline, CDR1 is MNHEY and CDR2 is SMNVEV (reference sequence). In DNA form, the CDR3 reads TGTGCCAGCAGTTTGGCAGGGGCAACCTATGGCTACACCTTC. Protein: CASSLAGATYGYTF.

The chain recombines TRBV5-8 with TRBJ1-1; possibly TRBD1 for D (5 bases). Trimming removed 5 bases from V and 0 bases from J, with 8 bases in between. Germline CDR1 SGHTS, CDR2 YDEGEE. CDR3 length equals 13 residues. Here the CDR3 DNA reads TGTGCCAGCAGTCGACAGTTGAACACTGAAGCTTTCTTT. Translated: CASSRQLNTEAFF.

The chain recombines TRBV13 with TRBJ1-1; D gene ambiguous. The CDR3 covers 13 residues. The V end lost 2 bases, the J end lost 1 base, and 5 bases lay between the germline ends. Germline V gene data show CDR1 as PRHDT and CDR2 as FYEKMQ (reference sequence). CDR3 sequence (DNA): TGTGCCAGCAGCTTAACCCCGAACACTGAAGCTTTCTTT. It is translated as CASSLTPNTEAFF.

CDR3 DNA: TGTGCCAGCAGCCCCACGGGACAGGGGGGACCCGGGGAGCTGTTTTTT. It is translated as CASSPTGQGGPGELFF. V is TRBV3-1 (or the pseudogene TRBV3-2) and J is TRBJ2-2, with 11 bases lining up with TRBD1. With 4 bases clipped from V and 6 bases from J, the junction kept 7 bases outside the gene matches. This CDR3 is built from 16 residues. In germline, CDR1 is LGHDT, CDR2 YNNKEL (reference sequence).

The V call is TRBV28, the J call TRBJ2-5; 10 nucleotides line up with TRBD2. With 4 bases clipped from V and 0 bases from J, the junction kept 5 bases outside the gene matches. The V gene's germline CDR1 is MDHEN and CDR2 SYDVKM. The CDR3 contains 16 residues. In nucleotides, the CDR3 is TGTGCCAGCAGTTCTTCTAGCGGGAGATACCAAGAGACCCAGTACTTC. It yields the protein CASSSSSGRYQETQYF. Based on the CDR3 plus reference TRBV28 and TRBJ2-5, the full variable domain is DVKVTQSSRYLVKRTGEKVFLECVQDMDHENMFWYRQDPGLGLRLIYFSYDVKMKEKGDIPEGYSVSREKKERFSLILESASTNQTSMYLCASSSSSGRYQETQYFGPGTRLLVL.

The rearrangement uses TRBV3-1 (or the pseudogene TRBV3-2) and TRBJ1-1; 9 bases agree with TRBD1. The germline V gene has CDR1 LGHDT and CDR2 YNNKEL (reference sequence). This CDR3 has 15 amino acids. The V gene end was trimmed by 4 bases and the J gene end by 1 base; junction bases not matched to a gene: 4. In DNA form, the CDR3 reads TGTGCCAGCAGCCTAGGGACAGGGAGGAACACTGAAGCTTTCTTT. This gives the protein CASSLGTGRNTEAFF.

This clone showed up just once. The gene calls are TRBV7-9 and TRBJ2-7, with TRBD2 matching 7 bases. Germline CDR1 SEHNR, CDR2 FQNEAQ (reference sequence). There are 14 residues in the CDR3. The ends lost 1 base at V and 7 bases at J; junction bases unmatched: 7. In DNA, the CDR3 is TGTGCCAGCAGCTTAGGTGGCAGGGAGGGAGAGCAGTACTTC. Protein product: CASSLGGREGEQYF.

This clone was seen just once. V gene TRBV15 combines with J gene TRBJ2-7; D is perhaps TRBD2 (6 bases). CDR3 length: 15 residues. The germline CDR1 and CDR2 sequences are LNHNV and YYDKDF (reference sequence). V shed 1 base and J shed 2 bases, with 12 bases lying between them. This CDR3 reads CATSRGAGGAYEQYF. Here the CDR3 DNA reads TGTGCCACCAGCAGAGGAGCCGGGGGAGCCTACGAGCAGTACTTC.